These T cell receptor beta chains were read from a single sample in a study of blood T cells in healthy people across ages. Each CDR3 protein is one row after TCRdb ran MiXCR on the 5' RACE reads. The profile shows 750,000 to 950,000 distinct CDR3 sequences, around half of them singletons. Input material: blood. All receptors derive from an older man in good health. CDR3s include the opening cysteine and the closing phenylalanine or tryptophan. The D gene is left open where the match is weak. The size of a clone is reported for some rows only, either as once, few or many, or as a class for expanded clones.

V gene: TRBV5-1; clone size: many; J gene: TRBJ2-7; D gene: .; CDR3 protein: CASSRGAYEQYF; CDR3 DNA: TGTGCCAGCAGCCGGGGAGCCTACGAGCAGTACTTC
V gene: TRBV20-1; clone size: .; J gene: TRBJ1-6; D gene: TRBD1; CDR3 protein: CSAKQQGVASPLHF; CDR3 DNA: TGCAGTGCTAAACAGCAGGGGGTGGCTTCACCCCTCCACTTT
V gene: TRBV7-2; clone size: few; J gene: TRBJ2-1; D gene: .; CDR3 protein: CASSLSLQQGEQFF; CDR3 DNA: TGTGCCAGCAGCTTATCACTGCAGCAAGGTGAGCAGTTCTTC
V gene: TRBV7-7; clone size: once; J gene: TRBJ2-5; D gene: .; CDR3 protein: CASSLVGMGEETQYF; CDR3 DNA: TGTGCTAGCAGCTTAGTGGGGATGGGGGAAGAGACCCAGTACTTC
V gene: TRBV5-1; clone size: few; J gene: TRBJ2-1; D gene: .; CDR3 protein: CASSRHGGGYSSYNEQFF; CDR3 DNA: TGCGCCAGCAGTCGCCACGGGGGCGGATACAGTTCCTACAATGAGCAGTTCTTC
V gene: TRBV5-1; clone size: .; J gene: TRBJ2-1; D gene: TRBD2; CDR3 protein: CASSLEAGVLYNEQFF; CDR3 DNA: TGCGCCAGCAGCTTGGAAGCGGGAGTCCTCTACAATGAGCAGTTCTTC
V gene: TRBV5-1; clone size: .; J gene: TRBJ2-1; D gene: .; CDR3 protein: CASSLGIRSSYNEQFF; CDR3 DNA: TGCGCCAGCAGCTTGGGGATCCGAAGCTCCTACAATGAGCAGTTCTTC
V gene: TRBV10-3; clone size: .; J gene: TRBJ1-1; D gene: .; CDR3 protein: CAITRGTPNTEAFF; CDR3 DNA: TGTGCCATCACTCGGGGGACTCCGAACACTGAAGCTTTCTTT
V gene: TRBV11-1; clone size: .; J gene: TRBJ2-7; D gene: TRBD1; CDR3 protein: CASSFKTTGVFYEQYF; CDR3 DNA: TGTGCCAGCAGCTTCAAAACGACAGGGGTCTTCTACGAGCAGTACTTC
V gene: TRBV12-5; clone size: many; J gene: TRBJ2-1; D gene: .; CDR3 protein: CASGLVLWKGPTYNEQFF; CDR3 DNA: TGTGCTAGTGGTTTGGTACTTTGGAAGGGGCCTACCTACAATGAGCAGTTCTTC
V gene: TRBV18; clone size: .; J gene: TRBJ1-6; D gene: .; CDR3 protein: CASSPLGGDNSPLHF; CDR3 DNA: TGTGCCAGCTCACCGTTGGGGGGAGATAATTCACCCCTCCACTTT
V gene: TRBV9; clone size: .; J gene: TRBJ2-1; D gene: TRBD2; CDR3 protein: CASSVAGGLAGVYNEQFF; CDR3 DNA: TGTGCCAGCAGCGTAGCAGGGGGACTAGCGGGAGTTTACAATGAGCAGTTCTTC
V gene: TRBV25-1; clone size: .; J gene: TRBJ2-4; D gene: .; CDR3 protein: CASSSKQGNIQYF; CDR3 DNA: TGTGCCAGCAGTTCGAAGCAGGGAAACATTCAGTACTTC
V gene: TRBV5-5; clone size: .; J gene: TRBJ2-7; D gene: TRBD2; CDR3 protein: CASRVTGTSGYEQYF; CDR3 DNA: TGTGCCAGCAGAGTCACCGGGACTAGCGGGTACGAGCAGTACTTC
V gene: TRBV12-3/TRBV12-4; clone size: few; J gene: TRBJ2-5; D gene: .; CDR3 protein: CASSLARREETQYF; CDR3 DNA: TGTGCCAGCAGTTTGGCCAGGAGGGAAGAGACCCAGTACTTC
V gene: TRBV7-9; clone size: .; J gene: TRBJ2-1; D gene: TRBD1; CDR3 protein: CASSLAGTGQFF; CDR3 DNA: TGTGCCAGCAGCTTAGCCGGGACAGGTCAGTTCTTC
V gene: TRBV18; clone size: few; J gene: TRBJ2-1; D gene: .; CDR3 protein: CASSASAGYNEQFF; CDR3 DNA: TGTGCCAGCTCTGCAAGCGCGGGCTACAATGAGCAGTTCTTC
V gene: TRBV10-3; clone size: few; J gene: TRBJ2-3; D gene: TRBD2; CDR3 protein: CAIRQGREDTDTQYF; CDR3 DNA: TGTGCCATCCGCCAGGGGCGGGAGGACACAGATACGCAGTATTTT
V gene: TRBV5-1; clone size: .; J gene: TRBJ2-7; D gene: TRBD2; CDR3 protein: CASSPVSGRANEQYF; CDR3 DNA: TGCGCCAGCAGTCCCGTTAGCGGGAGGGCAAACGAGCAGTACTTC
V gene: TRBV6-1; clone size: .; J gene: TRBJ2-1; D gene: TRBD2; CDR3 protein: CASSSTSGRAIGNEQFF; CDR3 DNA: TGTGCCAGCAGCTCGACTAGCGGGAGGGCGATCGGCAATGAGCAGTTCTTC
V gene: TRBV20-1; clone size: .; J gene: TRBJ1-6; D gene: .; CDR3 protein: CSASDASSYNSPLHF; CDR3 DNA: TGCAGTGCTAGTGACGCGAGCTCCTATAATTCACCCCTCCACTTT
V gene: TRBV11-2; clone size: few; J gene: TRBJ2-1; D gene: TRBD2; CDR3 protein: CASSLDLAGVREQFF; CDR3 DNA: TGTGCCAGCAGCTTAGATCTAGCGGGAGTAAGGGAGCAGTTCTTC
V gene: TRBV7-3; clone size: few; J gene: TRBJ2-5; D gene: .; CDR3 protein: CASSLTGHGEETQYF; CDR3 DNA: TGTGCCAGCAGCTTAACGGGACATGGGGAAGAGACCCAGTACTTC
V gene: TRBV29-1; clone size: .; J gene: TRBJ2-3; D gene: .; CDR3 protein: CSVLFEGLDTQYF; CDR3 DNA: TGCAGCGTCCTATTTGAGGGGTTAGATACGCAGTATTTT
V gene: TRBV6-5; clone size: many; J gene: TRBJ2-5; D gene: TRBD1; CDR3 protein: CASSYGTGTGSETQYF; CDR3 DNA: TGTGCCAGCAGTTACGGGACCGGGACAGGGTCGGAGACCCAGTACTTC
V gene: TRBV14; clone size: few; J gene: TRBJ2-7; D gene: .; CDR3 protein: CASSQPPRHEQYF; CDR3 DNA: TGTGCCAGCAGCCAACCGCCCCGCCACGAGCAGTACTTC
V gene: TRBV20-1; clone size: .; J gene: TRBJ1-5; D gene: TRBD1; CDR3 protein: CSARGGQRVNQPQHF; CDR3 DNA: TGCAGTGCTAGGGGGGGACAGCGAGTTAATCAGCCCCAGCATTTT
V gene: TRBV10-1; clone size: .; J gene: TRBJ2-1; D gene: .; CDR3 protein: CASSPPGLSSLDEQFF; CDR3 DNA: TGCGCCAGCAGCCCACCGGGACTCTCTTCCCTCGATGAGCAGTTCTTC
V gene: TRBV6-4; clone size: once; J gene: TRBJ1-5; D gene: .; CDR3 protein: CASSDPTFKGGWQPQHF; CDR3 DNA: TGTGCCAGCAGTGACCCCACCTTTAAGGGGGGTTGGCAGCCCCAGCATTTT
V gene: TRBV20-1; clone size: .; J gene: TRBJ2-7; D gene: TRBD1; CDR3 protein: CSTRRRQGVSYEQYF; CDR3 DNA: TGCAGTACCCGAAGACGACAGGGGGTCTCCTACGAGCAGTACTTC
V gene: TRBV27; clone size: many; J gene: TRBJ2-1; D gene: TRBD1; CDR3 protein: CASTSQGAYNEQFF; CDR3 DNA: TGTGCCAGCACCTCTCAGGGGGCCTACAATGAGCAGTTCTTC
V gene: TRBV29-1; clone size: few; J gene: TRBJ1-2; D gene: TRBD1; CDR3 protein: CSGRQGNYGYTF; CDR3 DNA: TGCAGCGGACGACAGGGGAACTATGGCTACACCTTC
V gene: TRBV5-1; clone size: .; J gene: TRBJ1-1; D gene: TRBD1; CDR3 protein: CASSLGTGGFHTEAFF; CDR3 DNA: TGCGCCAGCAGCTTGGGGACAGGGGGTTTTCACACTGAAGCTTTCTTT
V gene: TRBV15; clone size: .; J gene: TRBJ1-5; D gene: .; CDR3 protein: CATSRAGSLGGSNQPQHF; CDR3 DNA: TGTGCCACCAGCAGAGCTGGGTCTCTCGGAGGGAGCAATCAGCCCCAGCATTTT
V gene: TRBV15; clone size: few; J gene: TRBJ1-5; D gene: .; CDR3 protein: CATSAWRTGRAPQPQHF; CDR3 DNA: TGTGCCACCAGCGCTTGGCGGACTGGCAGGGCCCCACAGCCCCAGCATTTT
V gene: TRBV7-2; clone size: .; J gene: TRBJ1-4; D gene: .; CDR3 protein: CASSLSALGNEKLFF; CDR3 DNA: TGTGCCAGCAGCTTAAGTGCCTTGGGGAATGAAAAACTGTTTTTT
V gene: TRBV12-3/TRBV12-4; clone size: once; J gene: TRBJ1-1; D gene: .; CDR3 protein: CASRPPGRSEAFF; CDR3 DNA: TGTGCCAGCAGGCCCCCGGGGAGGAGTGAAGCTTTCTTT
V gene: TRBV5-1; clone size: few; J gene: TRBJ2-3; D gene: .; CDR3 protein: CASSLEKKYTDTQYF; CDR3 DNA: TGCGCCAGCAGCCTGGAGAAGAAATACACAGATACGCAGTATTTT
V gene: TRBV20-1; clone size: few; J gene: TRBJ2-7; D gene: TRBD1; CDR3 protein: CSARDRGYYEQYF; CDR3 DNA: TGCAGTGCTAGAGACAGGGGGTATTACGAGCAGTACTTC
V gene: TRBV4-1; clone size: .; J gene: TRBJ2-2; D gene: TRBD1; CDR3 protein: CASSSHPGQGTGELFF; CDR3 DNA: TGCGCCAGCAGCTCCCACCCGGGACAGGGCACCGGGGAGCTGTTTTTT
V gene: TRBV5-1; clone size: .; J gene: TRBJ2-7; D gene: .; CDR3 protein: CASSRRGGTVYEQYF; CDR3 DNA: TGCGCCAGCAGCCGGCGGGGCGGGACTGTCTACGAGCAGTACTTC
V gene: TRBV7-9; clone size: .; J gene: TRBJ2-1; D gene: .; CDR3 protein: CASSFIGGAGNEQFF; CDR3 DNA: TGTGCCAGCAGCTTTATCGGCGGGGCGGGCAATGAGCAGTTCTTC
V gene: TRBV5-1; clone size: .; J gene: TRBJ1-1; D gene: .; CDR3 protein: CASSVQPPVVMNTEAFF; CDR3 DNA: TGCGCCAGCAGCGTACAACCCCCAGTTGTCATGAACACTGAAGCTTTCTTT
V gene: TRBV20-1; clone size: many; J gene: TRBJ2-7; D gene: TRBD1; CDR3 protein: CSARLAGGSYEQYF; CDR3 DNA: TGCAGTGCTAGACTGGCAGGGGGTTCCTACGAGCAGTACTTC
V gene: TRBV27; clone size: .; J gene: TRBJ1-6; D gene: .; CDR3 protein: CASSLSRGGSPLHF; CDR3 DNA: TGTGCCAGCAGTTTATCCAGGGGCGGTTCACCCCTCCACTTT